This TCR beta chain originates from a study of blood T cell repertoires in COVID-19. Looking at the study overall: The United States, Italy and Spain supplied acute and convalescent COVID-19 samples. T cells, B-cell-depleted T cells, or PBMCs supplied cDNA or gDNA.

This CDR3 spans 13 amino acids. Germline V CDR1 and CDR2: MNHNS, SASEGT. V gave up 3 bases and J gave up 2 bases, with 8 bases separating them. Original handling: How many nucleated cells were present was estimated from reference gene primer amplification. Sequencing was performed with immunoSEQ multiplex PCR; in TCRdb, only in-frame clones are kept and a portion is missing. V, J and clone size are those of that table, while D and trimming were read from the DNA. This table holds 200,000 to 250,000 clones, roughly 89% found once. The chain recombines TRBV6-1 with TRBJ2-7; D is ambiguous. The TCR sequence derives from a man in his 60s who had recovered from COVID-19. Sequenced: peripheral blood. The chain's CDR3 is CASSDYRTYEQYF. CDR3 DNA: TGTGCCAGCAGTGATTACAGAACCTACGAGCAGTACTTC.